A single sample gave rise to the 25 T cell receptor beta chains below, sequenced in a study of T cell responses to AZD1222 COVID-19 vaccine. This table comes from immunoSEQ multiplex PCR, and its TCRdb copy is limited to in-frame clones, with some not included. Found here are 55,000 to 70,000 clones, around nine tenths of them singletons; the top ten hold roughly 8.3%. Sequenced here: peripheral blood, sampled on day 0 of AZD1222 vaccination. All receptors derive from an adult in good health.

The chain couples TRBV6-2 or TRBV6-3 to TRBJ2-7; TRBD2 aligns across 11 bases. Germline trimming cut 2 bases from V and 5 bases from J; bases unmatched to any gene: 5. This CDR3 spans 15 amino acids. CDR1 is MNHEY and CDR2 is SVGEGT in the germline V gene. CDR3 loop: CASSYKLAGVDEQYF. In DNA, the CDR3 is TGTGCCAGCAGTTACAAACTAGCGGGAGTCGACGAGCAGTACTTC.

V gene TRBV12-5 combines with J gene TRBJ1-1; D call uncertain. This CDR3 contains 14 residues. V lost 3 bases to trimming and J lost 1 base, with 9 bases between them. The germline gives CDR1 LGHNT, CDR2 FRNRAP. CDR3 bases: TGTGCTAGTGGTTTCAGGTGGGAGAACACTGAAGCTTTCTTT. Protein product: CASGFRWENTEAFF.

The chain combines TRBV7-9 with TRBJ1-2; 11 bases map to TRBD1. V shed 4 bases, J shed 6 bases, and the junction held 4 bases outside the gene matches. The germline V gene has CDR1 SEHNR and CDR2 FQNEAQ (reference sequence). The CDR3 has 14 residues. The DNA for the CDR3 is TGTGCCAGCAGCTACGGACAGGGGGCGAATGGCTACACCTTC. This translates into CASSYGQGANGYTF.

The rearrangement uses TRBV7-2 and TRBJ2-1, with TRBD2 matching over 10 bases. The CDR3 spans 15 residues. CDR1 SGHTA and CDR2 FQGNSA come from the germline V gene. Trimming removed 1 base from V and 6 bases from J; junction bases left unmatched: 3. CDR3 loop: CASSLEVAGGNEQFF. CDR3 sequence (DNA): TGTGCCAGCAGCTTAGAGGTAGCGGGAGGCAATGAGCAGTTCTTC.

This chain uses TRBV5-1 with TRBJ2-3, with D tentatively TRBD2 (6 bases). Germline V CDR1 and CDR2: SGHRS, YFSETQ. This CDR3 is built from 14 residues. Trimming took 0 bases from V and 3 from J, leaving 8 bases between them. The CDR3 reads CASSLVGLTDTQYF. CDR3 in DNA: TGCGCCAGCAGCTTGGTAGGACTAACAGATACGCAGTATTTT.

The rearrangement links TRBV6-5 to TRBJ1-6; D unclear. Trimming stripped 7 bases from V and 5 bases from J, with 15 bases between. The CDR3 is 15 amino acids. CDR1 and CDR2 from the germline V gene are MNHEY and SVGAGI. CDR3 protein: CASTPGLANNSPLHF. The CDR3, as DNA: TGTGCCAGCACTCCCGGCTTGGCAAATAATTCACCCCTCCACTTT.

The rearrangement joins TRBV5-1 to TRBJ1-3; D uncertain. The CDR3 spans 15 residues. CDR1 and CDR2 (germline): SGHRS, YFSETQ. Trimming pared 0 bases from V and 1 base from J, leaving 8 bases between. CDR3 nucleotide sequence: TGCGCCAGCAGCTTGGGAGCCCAGTCTGGAAACACCATATATTTT. Amino acid sequence: CASSLGAQSGNTIYF.

This chain uses TRBV6-4 with TRBJ1-2; D is possibly TRBD1 (5 bases). Germline V gives CDR1 MRHNA, CDR2 SNTAGT. The CDR3 runs to 12 residues. The germline V and J ends were trimmed by 6 bases and 5 bases, with 10 bases remaining between them. This CDR3 is CASREEGYGYTF. The CDR3 DNA follows: TGTGCCAGCAGGGAGGAGGGGTATGGCTACACCTTC.

The chain combines TRBV7-8 with TRBJ2-3; maybe TRBD1 (6 bases). Germline CDR1 and CDR2: SGHVS and FQNEAQ. This CDR3 region has 14 residues. Trimming took 3 bases from V and 5 from J, leaving 12 bases between them. The CDR3, as DNA: TGTGCCAGCAGCTTGCAGGGGCCTGGAGATACGCAGTATTTT. Translation gives CASSLQGPGDTQYF.

The CDR3 reads CASSYGQGDGYTF. CDR3 bases: TGTGCCAGCAGTTACGGCCAGGGTGATGGCTACACCTTC. The chain carries TRBV6-5 and TRBJ1-2; possibly TRBD1 for D (5 bases). The germline V and J ends were trimmed by 2 bases and 6 bases, with 10 bases remaining between them. From germline, CDR1 is MNHEY and CDR2 SVGAGI. This CDR3 has 13 residues.

This clone was recorded once. This chain uses TRBV18 with TRBJ2-2, with a tentative D call TRBD2 (6 bases). This CDR3 comprises 16 residues. With 4 bases removed from V and 2 bases from J, the gap between germline ends came to 14 bases. Germline CDR1 and CDR2: KGHSH and LQKENI. CDR3 sequence reads: CASSHRLDFNTGELFF. CDR3 nucleotide sequence: TGTGCCAGCTCACACCGACTAGATTTTAACACCGGGGAGCTGTTTTTT.

This sequence joins TRBV3-1 (or the pseudogene TRBV3-2) and TRBJ2-1, with TRBD2 matching over 11 bases. V gave up 3 bases and J gave up 7 bases; unmatched junction bases: 2. The germline V gene has CDR1 LGHDT and CDR2 YNNKEL (reference sequence). The CDR3 spans 14 residues. CDR3 in amino acids: CASSHGLAGNEQFF. The CDR3 DNA sequence: TGTGCCAGCAGCCATGGACTAGCGGGTAATGAGCAGTTCTTC.

The chain employs TRBV6-5 and TRBJ2-7; tentatively, D is TRBD1 (6 bases). V lost 6 bases to trimming and J lost 0 bases, with 9 bases between them. The CDR3 is made up of 13 amino acids. Germline lookup yields CDR1 MNHEY and CDR2 SVGAGI. The CDR3 loop is CASRADSSYEQYF. DNA of the CDR3: TGTGCCAGCAGGGCGGACAGCTCCTACGAGCAGTACTTC.

V gene TRBV10-2 combines with J gene TRBJ2-1, with 11 positions matching TRBD2. CDR1 is WSHSY, CDR2 SAAADI, per germline. This CDR3 contains 15 residues. With V trimmed by 2 bases and J by 7 bases, 4 bases remained unmatched. CDR3 in DNA: TGCGCCAGCAGTGAGAAACTAGCGGGAGCAAATGAGCAGTTCTTC. Translating it yields CASSEKLAGANEQFF.

The sample holds one count of this clone. The chain combines TRBV20-1 with TRBJ1-2; D remains ambiguous. V gave up 3 bases and J gave up 4 bases, with 9 bases separating them. Germline V lookup: CDR1 DFQATT, CDR2 SNEGSKA (reference sequence). The CDR3 has 12 residues. The CDR3 loop reads CSASDVGYGYTF. DNA for the CDR3: TGCAGTGCTAGTGACGTGGGCTATGGCTACACCTTC.

This clone was seen a handful of times. The chain recombines TRBV11-2 with TRBJ1-1; tentatively, D is TRBD1 (5 bases). Germline V gene sequence: CDR1 SGHAT, CDR2 FQNNGV. This CDR3 comprises 15 residues. V was clipped by 4 bases and J by 4 bases, with 16 bases between them. CDR3 amino acids: CASSSPAGSRTEAFF. Here the CDR3 DNA reads TGTGCCAGCAGCTCCCCGGCAGGGTCTCGCACTGAAGCTTTCTTT.

This chain joins TRBV3-1 (or the pseudogene TRBV3-2) and TRBJ2-1; 11 nucleotides match TRBD2. This CDR3 has 16 amino acids. The germline gives CDR1 LGHDT, CDR2 YNNKEL (reference sequence). The J segment lost 5 bases and the V segment lost 1 base, leaving 4 bases of the junction unmatched. As DNA, the CDR3 is TGTGCCAGCAGCCAAGTAGGGACTAGCGGTCACAATGAGCAGTTCTTC. The encoded protein is CASSQVGTSGHNEQFF.

This rearrangement joins TRBV11-2 to TRBJ2-7, with 8 nucleotides matching TRBD1. V lost 1 base and J lost 4; bases outside the gene matches: 6. The CDR3 has 15 amino acids. Germline V gene data show CDR1 as SGHAT and CDR2 as FQNNGV. The CDR3 bases are TGTGCCAGCAGCTTAGTTTCGGGACAGGCATACGAGCAGTACTTC. Its translation: CASSLVSGQAYEQYF.

The rearrangement uses TRBV5-6 and TRBJ1-1, with D maybe TRBD1 (5 bases). V gave up 0 bases and J gave up 9 bases, with 9 bases separating them. Germline loops: CDR1 SGHDT, CDR2 YYEEEE. There are 12 residues in the CDR3. The CDR3 DNA follows: TGTGCCAGCAGCTTGGGGGGCTTGAAAGCTTTCTTT. Translating gives CASSLGGLKAFF.

This sequence joins TRBV6-5 and TRBJ1-5, with TRBD1 identical over 7 bases. V lost 11 bases to trimming and J lost 7 bases; unmatched junction nucleotides: 11. Germline assignment: CDR1 MNHEY and CDR2 SVGAGI. The CDR3 runs 13 residues. The CDR3 spells CASQGGAVQPQHF. Written as DNA, the CDR3 is TGTGCCTCCCAGGGGGGGGCGGTCCAGCCCCAGCATTTT.

The chain uses TRBV2 and TRBJ1-2; 9 bases align to TRBD1. V shed 7 bases, J shed 8 bases, and the junction held 11 bases outside the gene matches. The germline V gene encodes CDR1 SNHLY and CDR2 FYNNEI. The CDR3 covers 14 residues. DNA for the CDR3: TGTGCCAGCATTCCGGGACAGGGCCTTTGGGGCTACACCTTC. It codes for CASIPGQGLWGYTF.

The J gene is TRBJ2-1, the V gene TRBV7-9, with a possible D match to TRBD2 (6 bases). In germline, CDR1 is SEHNR, CDR2 FQNEAQ (reference sequence). V lost 6 bases, J lost 4 bases, and 19 bases lay in between. The CDR3 runs to 16 residues. The CDR3 region has the DNA TGTGCCAGCAGACCAAGAAGCGGGCCCCGATACAATGAGCAGTTCTTC. Encoded protein: CASRPRSGPRYNEQFF.

The V call is TRBV3-1 (or the pseudogene TRBV3-2), the J call TRBJ1-2, with 8 bases fitting TRBD1. Germline CDR1 LGHDT, CDR2 YNNKEL (reference sequence). The CDR3 length is 14 residues. V was pared by 0 bases and J by 8 bases, with 5 bases of the junction left unmatched. The CDR3 is CASSQDAGGVGYTF. The CDR3 coding sequence is TGTGCCAGCAGCCAAGACGCAGGGGGCGTCGGCTACACCTTC.

The V gene is TRBV7-3, the J gene TRBJ2-1; 9 bases line up with TRBD2. Germline CDR1 SGHTA, CDR2 FQGTGA. There are 15 residues in the CDR3. Germline trimming cut 3 bases from V and 8 bases from J; bases unmatched to any gene: 8. CDR3 loop: CASSLNAGGNYEQFF. The CDR3 DNA is TGTGCCAGCAGCTTGAATGCGGGAGGGAACTATGAGCAGTTCTTC.

CDR3 nucleotide sequence: TGTGCCAGCAGCCAAGAACTTAAATATGGCTACACCTTC. Translated, it gives CASSQELKYGYTF. The chain employs TRBV14 and TRBJ1-2; D not certain. This CDR3 region has 13 residues. Deletions cut 0 bases from V and 5 bases from J, with 7 bases between. CDR1 and CDR2 (germline): SGHDN, FVKESK.